The subject of this entry is one T cell receptor (beta chain). Original analysis: How many nucleated cells were present was estimated from reference gene primer amplification. Some clones are missing from TCRdb's copy, which holds only in-frame ones; the method was immunoSEQ multiplex PCR. V and J calls and clone size follow that table, whereas D and trimming were derived from the DNA. The table shows under 150,000 clones, with roughly 88% occurring only once. The data were obtained in a study of blood T cell repertoires in COVID-19. Study as a whole: Samples taken during acute and convalescent COVID-19 were collected in the United States, Italy and Spain. In each case, the material was cDNA or gDNA derived from T cells, B-cell-depleted T cells, or PBMCs.

V was cut by 6 bases and J by 8 bases, with 13 bases left in between. This CDR3 contains 13 residues. What was sequenced was peripheral blood. The chain joins TRBV12-3 or TRBV12-4 to TRBJ2-2; a possible D gene is TRBD2 (7 bases). This sequence was found in a woman in her 70s who had recovered from COVID-19. CDR3 amino acids: CASSHREGGELFF. The DNA for the CDR3 is TGTGCCAGCAGCCACAGGGAGGGGGGGGAGCTGTTTTTT.